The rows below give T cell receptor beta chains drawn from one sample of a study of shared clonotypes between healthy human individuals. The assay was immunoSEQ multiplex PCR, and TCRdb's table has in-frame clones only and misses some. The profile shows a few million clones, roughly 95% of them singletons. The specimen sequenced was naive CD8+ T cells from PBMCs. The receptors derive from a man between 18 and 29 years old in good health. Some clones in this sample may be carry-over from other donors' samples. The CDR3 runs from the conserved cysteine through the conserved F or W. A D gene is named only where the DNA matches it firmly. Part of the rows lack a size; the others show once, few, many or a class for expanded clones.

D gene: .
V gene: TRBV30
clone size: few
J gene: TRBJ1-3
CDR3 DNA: TGTGCCTGGAGTGTACCTGGAAACACCATATATTTT
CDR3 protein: CAWSVPGNTIYF

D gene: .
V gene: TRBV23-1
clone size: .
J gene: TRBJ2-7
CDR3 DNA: TGCGCCAGCAGTCAATCTGGGGGGCTGTCAGACTACGAGCAGTACTTC
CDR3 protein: CASSQSGGLSDYEQYF

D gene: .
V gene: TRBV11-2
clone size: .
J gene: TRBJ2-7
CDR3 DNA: TGTGCCAGCAGCACCTTCTACGAGCAGTACTTC
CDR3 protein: CASSTFYEQYF

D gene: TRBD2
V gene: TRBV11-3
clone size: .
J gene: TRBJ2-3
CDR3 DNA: TGTGCCAGCAGCTTAGGCGGGAGAGTAGATACGCAGTATTTT
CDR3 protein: CASSLGGRVDTQYF

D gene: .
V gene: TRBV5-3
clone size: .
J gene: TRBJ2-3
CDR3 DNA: TGTGCCAGAAGCTTGGCCGGATCAGATACGCAGTATTTT
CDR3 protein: CARSLAGSDTQYF

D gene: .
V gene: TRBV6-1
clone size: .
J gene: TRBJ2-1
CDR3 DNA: TGTGCCAGCAGTGAAGACCTTAGGGGGGTCGATGAGCAGTTCTTC
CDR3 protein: CASSEDLRGVDEQFF

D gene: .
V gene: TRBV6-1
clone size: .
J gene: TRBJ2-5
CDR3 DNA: TGTGCCAGCATCCTCTTCTTAGGGACGGGAGAGACCCAGTACTTC
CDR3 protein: CASILFLGTGETQYF

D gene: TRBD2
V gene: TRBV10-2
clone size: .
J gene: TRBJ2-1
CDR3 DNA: TGCGCCAGCGGGGACCCGGGACTAACATACAATGAGCAGTTCTTC
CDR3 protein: CASGDPGLTYNEQFF

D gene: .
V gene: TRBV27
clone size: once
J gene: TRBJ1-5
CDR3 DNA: TGTGCCAGCAGTTTGACCCCAAATAGCAATCAGCCCCAGCATTTT
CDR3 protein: CASSLTPNSNQPQHF

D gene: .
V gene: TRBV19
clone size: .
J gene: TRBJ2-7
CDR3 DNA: TGCTCCGGGACCGATACCTACGAGCAGTACTTC
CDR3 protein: CSGTDTYEQYF

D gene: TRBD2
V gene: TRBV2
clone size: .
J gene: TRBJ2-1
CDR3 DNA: TGTGCCAGCTCCACGGGACTAGTGGCCTACAATGAGCAGTTCTTC
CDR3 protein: CASSTGLVAYNEQFF

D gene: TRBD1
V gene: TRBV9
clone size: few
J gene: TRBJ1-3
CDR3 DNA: TGTGCCAGCAGCGTAGCTGCGGGACAGGATGGAAACACCATATATTTT
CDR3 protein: CASSVAAGQDGNTIYF

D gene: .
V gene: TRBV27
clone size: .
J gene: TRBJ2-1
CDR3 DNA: TGTGCCAGCAGTTCGGGGACCCCTTACAATGAGCAGTTCTTC
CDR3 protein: CASSSGTPYNEQFF

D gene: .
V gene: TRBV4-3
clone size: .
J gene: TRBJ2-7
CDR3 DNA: TGCGCCAGCAGCCAGGGGGACACGAGGGAGCAGTACTTC
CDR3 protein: CASSQGDTREQYF

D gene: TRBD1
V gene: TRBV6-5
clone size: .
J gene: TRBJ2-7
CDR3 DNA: TGTGCCAGCAGACACGGGGGACAGGGGTACGAGCAGTACTTC
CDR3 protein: CASRHGGQGYEQYF

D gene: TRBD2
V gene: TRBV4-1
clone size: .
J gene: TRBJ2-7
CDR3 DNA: TGCGCCAGCAGCCAAGCTGGGACTAGCGGTACCTACGAGCAGTACTTC
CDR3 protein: CASSQAGTSGTYEQYF

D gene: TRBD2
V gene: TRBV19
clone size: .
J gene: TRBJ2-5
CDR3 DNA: TGTGCCAGTACCGCTAGCGGTTACACCCAAGAGACCCAGTACTTC
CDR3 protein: CASTASGYTQETQYF

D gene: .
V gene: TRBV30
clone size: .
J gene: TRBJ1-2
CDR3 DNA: TGTGCCTGGAGTCTCGGGGGCGTAAGCTATGGCTACACCTTC
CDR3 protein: CAWSLGGVSYGYTF

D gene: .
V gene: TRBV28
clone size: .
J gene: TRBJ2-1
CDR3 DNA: TGTGCCAGCAGTAGCCCCCGAGGTTCGGATGAGCAGTTCTTC
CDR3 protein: CASSSPRGSDEQFF

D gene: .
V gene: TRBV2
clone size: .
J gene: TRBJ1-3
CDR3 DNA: TGTGCCAGCAGTGAAGCGCTTCGACGGATCCGCTCTGGAAACACCATATATTTT
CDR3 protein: CASSEALRRIRSGNTIYF

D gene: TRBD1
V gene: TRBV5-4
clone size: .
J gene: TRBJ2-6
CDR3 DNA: TGTGCCAGCAGGACAGGGCCTGGGGCCAACGTCCTGACTTTC
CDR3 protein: CASRTGPGANVLTF

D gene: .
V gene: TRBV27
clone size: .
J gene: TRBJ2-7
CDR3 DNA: TGTGCCAGCAGTTTATCCAGACAGCCTTACGAGCAGTACTTC
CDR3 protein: CASSLSRQPYEQYF

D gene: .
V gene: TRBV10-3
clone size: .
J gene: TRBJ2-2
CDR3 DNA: TGTGCCATCAGTGAGTCCGGGTTAGGGACCGGGGAGCTGTTTTTT
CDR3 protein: CAISESGLGTGELFF

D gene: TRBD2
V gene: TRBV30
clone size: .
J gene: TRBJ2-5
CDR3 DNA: TGTGCCTGGAGTGTACGTCGGGAGGGCCGCGAGACCCAGTACTTC
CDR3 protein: CAWSVRREGRETQYF

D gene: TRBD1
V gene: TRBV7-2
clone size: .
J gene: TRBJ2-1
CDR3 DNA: TGTGCCGGGGGGACAGGGGAGAACAATGAGCAGTTCTTC
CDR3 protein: CAGGTGENNEQFF

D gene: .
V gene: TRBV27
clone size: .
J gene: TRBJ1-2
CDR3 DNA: TGTGCCAGCGGGAAGAGGGGCCAAGTTACGTATGGCTACACCTTC
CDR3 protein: CASGKRGQVTYGYTF

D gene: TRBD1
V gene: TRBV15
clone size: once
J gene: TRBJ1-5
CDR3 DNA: TGTGCCACCAGCAGGGGGACAGAAACTAATCAGCCCCAGCATTTT
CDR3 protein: CATSRGTETNQPQHF

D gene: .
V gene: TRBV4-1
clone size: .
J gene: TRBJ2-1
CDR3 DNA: TGCGCCAGCAGCCAAGATTCACCAATTAGTGGGAGGTACTCCTACAATGAGCAGTTCTTC
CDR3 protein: CASSQDSPISGRYSYNEQFF

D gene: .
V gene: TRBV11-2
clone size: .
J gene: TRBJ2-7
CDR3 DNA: TGTGCCAGCAGCTTCGCCCTAGCGTCGAGGGGCTCCGAGCAGTACTTC
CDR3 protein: CASSFALASRGSEQYF

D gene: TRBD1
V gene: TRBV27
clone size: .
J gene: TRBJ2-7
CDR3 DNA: TGTGCCAGCAGCCCGGGACAGGGGCACATCTACGAGCAGTACTTC
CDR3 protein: CASSPGQGHIYEQYF

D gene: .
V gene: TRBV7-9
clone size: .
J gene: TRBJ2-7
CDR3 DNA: TGTGCCAGCAGCCCCCCCGGGGTGCTGACCTCCTACGAGCAGTACTTC
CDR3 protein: CASSPPGVLTSYEQYF

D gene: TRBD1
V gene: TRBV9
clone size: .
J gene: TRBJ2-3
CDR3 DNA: TGTGCCAGCAGCGCGACAGGGCCCCGCACAGATACGCAGTATTTT
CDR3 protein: CASSATGPRTDTQYF

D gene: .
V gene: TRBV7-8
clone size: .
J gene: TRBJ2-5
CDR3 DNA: TGTGCCAGCAGCGAGGGGGAGACCCAGTACTTC
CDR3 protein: CASSEGETQYF

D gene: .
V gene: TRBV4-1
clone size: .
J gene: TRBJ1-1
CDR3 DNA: TGCGCCAGCAGTCAAGGCGTCGGCCGGCTGAACACTGAAGCTTTCTTT
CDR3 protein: CASSQGVGRLNTEAFF

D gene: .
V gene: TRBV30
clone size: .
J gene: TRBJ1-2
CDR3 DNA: TGTGCCTGGAGTGTAGGACAGAACTATGGCTACACCTTC
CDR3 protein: CAWSVGQNYGYTF

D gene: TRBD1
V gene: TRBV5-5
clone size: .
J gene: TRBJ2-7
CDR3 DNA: TGTGCCAGCAGAGGGGACAGGGGGTTATACGAGCAGTACTTC
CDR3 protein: CASRGDRGLYEQYF

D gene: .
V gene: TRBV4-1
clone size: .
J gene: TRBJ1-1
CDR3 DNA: TGCGCCAGCAGCCAAGTAGGAGGTCCGAACACTGAAGCTTTCTTT
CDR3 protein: CASSQVGGPNTEAFF

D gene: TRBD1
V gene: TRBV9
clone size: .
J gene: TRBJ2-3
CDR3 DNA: TGTGCCAGCAGCGCGAACCTGGACAGGGCGGGTTCAGATACGCAGTATTTT
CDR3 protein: CASSANLDRAGSDTQYF

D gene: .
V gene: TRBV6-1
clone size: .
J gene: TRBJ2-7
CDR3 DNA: TGTGCCAGCAGTGAATGGTGGGGGCAAGGGTCCTACGAGCAGTACTTC
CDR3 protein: CASSEWWGQGSYEQYF

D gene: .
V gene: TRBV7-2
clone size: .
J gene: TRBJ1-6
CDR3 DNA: TGTGCCAGCAGTCCACATAGCTCCTATAATTCACCCCTCCACTTT
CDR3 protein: CASSPHSSYNSPLHF

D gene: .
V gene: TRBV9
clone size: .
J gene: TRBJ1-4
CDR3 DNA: TGTGCCAGCAGCGCATCCGGGGCAGGAAATGAAAAACTGTTTTTT
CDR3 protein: CASSASGAGNEKLFF

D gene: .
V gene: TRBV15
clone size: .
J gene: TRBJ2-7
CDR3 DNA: TGTGCCACCAGTTTGGGTCCGGGGGTCGAGCAGTACTTC
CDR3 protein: CATSLGPGVEQYF

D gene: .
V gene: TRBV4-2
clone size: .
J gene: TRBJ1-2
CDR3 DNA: TGTGCCAGCAGCCAAGATTCGGGGGACTATGGCTACACCTTC
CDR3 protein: CASSQDSGDYGYTF

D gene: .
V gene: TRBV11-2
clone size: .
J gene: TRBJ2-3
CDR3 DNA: TGTGCCAGCGGTCTGACAGATACGCAGTATTTT
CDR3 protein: CASGLTDTQYF